The 21 T cell receptor beta chains in this list originate from one sample, sequenced in a study of cytomegalovirus exposure and HLA in healthy donors. Some clones are missing from TCRdb's copy, which holds only in-frame ones; the method was immunoSEQ multiplex PCR. The table records tens of thousands of clones, more than 85% of them present only once. Sequencing input: PBMCs. The source is a woman aged 30 to 39 in good health and CMV-seronegative.

The rearrangement uses TRBV19 and TRBJ2-1; 8 bases are shared with TRBD2. CDR3 length equals 14 residues. Germline-derived CDR1 and CDR2 are LNHDA and SQIVND (reference sequence). Trimming at V came to 7 bases and at J to 7 bases, leaving 9 bases not matched to a gene. CDR3 sequence: CASKSGTSANEQFF. In nucleotides, the CDR3 is TGTGCCAGTAAATCCGGGACTAGTGCAAATGAGCAGTTCTTC.

CDR3 DNA: TGTGCCAGCAGTTTAACCGGGGGTGAGACAGATACGCAGTATTTT. Translating it yields CASSLTGGETDTQYF. The chain carries TRBV27 and TRBJ2-3, with D possibly TRBD2 on 6 matching bases. V dropped 2 bases and J dropped 3 bases, with 12 bases sitting between them. Germline assignment: CDR1 MNHEY and CDR2 SMNVEV (reference sequence). CDR3 length: 15 amino acids.

This clone was seen only once. This rearrangement joins TRBV9 to TRBJ2-7, with 10 bases identical to TRBD1. Losses at the gene ends were 4 bases for V and 6 bases for J; bases not matched to a gene: 7. Germline V lookup: CDR1 SGDLS, CDR2 YYNGEE. The CDR3 is 14 residues long. The CDR3: CASSPRQGAGEQYF. The CDR3 bases are TGTGCCAGCAGCCCGAGACAGGGGGCGGGCGAGCAGTACTTC.

The rearrangement links TRBV6-6 to TRBJ2-1; a weak D match, TRBD2 (6 bases). The CDR3 length is 12 residues. Germline V CDR1 and CDR2: MNHNY, SVGAGI (reference sequence). With 10 bases removed from V and 7 bases from J, the gap between germline ends came to 14 bases. In nucleotides, the CDR3 is TGTGCCACAGGGACTCAAAGAAATGAGCAGTTCTTC. It encodes CATGTQRNEQFF.

The chain uses TRBV9 and TRBJ2-2; 7 positions agree with TRBD1. There are 15 residues in the CDR3. V gave up 0 bases and J gave up 7 bases; unmatched junction bases: 6. The germline gives CDR1 SGDLS, CDR2 YYNGEE. The CDR3 loop reads CASSVVGRGIGELFF. DNA for the CDR3: TGTGCCAGCAGCGTAGTAGGCAGGGGGATCGGGGAGCTGTTTTTT.

The chain recombines TRBV6-5 with TRBJ1-1; D gene uncertain. The CDR3 totals 13 residues. V was shortened by 0 bases and J by 1 base, with 3 bases between the two germline ends. The germline V gene has CDR1 MNHEY and CDR2 SVGAGI. The CDR3 DNA is TGTGCCAGCAGTTACTCGAGGAACACTGAAGCTTTCTTT. Protein sequence: CASSYSRNTEAFF.

The chain carries TRBV27 and TRBJ2-7; 9 bases are a match to TRBD1. Germline V gene sequence: CDR1 MNHEY, CDR2 SMNVEV (reference sequence). With V trimmed by 4 bases and J by 4 bases, 5 bases remained unmatched. This CDR3 region has 14 residues. The CDR3 sequence: CASSSQGASYEQYF. DNA of the CDR3: TGTGCCAGCAGTTCACAGGGGGCTTCTTACGAGCAGTACTTC.

This chain joins TRBV9 and TRBJ2-1; TRBD2 matches 9 bases. This CDR3 has 14 residues. The germline V gene encodes CDR1 SGDLS and CDR2 YYNGEE. The ends lost 5 bases at V and 5 bases at J; junction bases unmatched: 5. The CDR3 DNA reads TGTGCCAGCAGTAGCGGGAGTTACGACAATGAGCAGTTCTTC. It translates to CASSSGSYDNEQFF.

The rearrangement joins TRBV30 to TRBJ2-3; maybe TRBD1 (6 bases). V dropped 5 bases and J dropped 6 bases, with 9 bases sitting between them. Germline V lookup: CDR1 GTSNPN, CDR2 SVGIG (reference sequence). This CDR3 comprises 11 residues. Here the CDR3 reads CAWSQGDTQYF. For the CDR3, the DNA is TGTGCCTGGTCACAGGGCGATACGCAGTATTTT.

This sequence joins TRBV19 and TRBJ2-7, with TRBD1 identical over 9 bases. Germline values: CDR1 LNHDA, CDR2 SQIVND (reference sequence). With 3 bases clipped from V and 6 bases from J, the junction kept 9 bases outside the gene matches. The CDR3 runs to 15 residues. As DNA, the CDR3 is TGTGCCAGTAGTATGGCAGCCGGGACAGGGTTCGAGCAGTACTTC. Translation: CASSMAAGTGFEQYF.

This clone was found once. V usage is TRBV19 and J usage is TRBJ1-3; D perhaps matches TRBD1 (6 bases). V shed 7 bases and J shed 4 bases, with 17 bases lying between them. The CDR3 runs 15 residues. Germline CDR1 and CDR2: LNHDA and SQIVND (reference sequence). As DNA, the CDR3 is TGTGCCAGTACGAGTACTACGGGGACAGGAAACACCATATATTTT. Translating it yields CASTSTTGTGNTIYF.

The chain couples TRBV5-1 to TRBJ2-7; D call uncertain. CDR3 size: 12 residues. Deletions cut 0 bases from V and 3 bases from J, with 4 bases between. Germline values: CDR1 SGHRS, CDR2 YFSETQ. The CDR3 coding sequence is TGCGCCAGCAGCTTGGGCGGCTACGAGCAGTACTTC. Residues: CASSLGGYEQYF. Drawing the rest from reference TRBV5-1 and TRBJ2-7, the complete variable domain is KAGVTQTPRYLIKTRGQQVTLSCSPISGHRSVSWYQQTPGQGLQFLFEYFSETQRNKGNFPGRFSGRQFSNSRSEMNVSTLELGDSALYLCASSLGGYEQYFGPGTRLTVT.

The chain has TRBV7-6 and TRBJ2-2; TRBD1 is a possible D gene (5 bases). CDR1 is SGHVS and CDR2 is FNYEAQ in the germline V gene. This CDR3 contains 14 residues. Trimming took off 0 bases at V and 7 bases at J, with 9 bases between the two ends. CDR3 sequence reads: CASSLASDIGELFF. CDR3 in DNA: TGTGCCAGCAGCTTAGCGTCGGACATCGGGGAGCTGTTTTTT. Looking up the rest from reference TRBV7-6 and TRBJ2-2 gives the full variable domain: GAGVSQSPRYKVTKRGQDVALRCDPISGHVSLYWYRQALGQGPEFLTYFNYEAQQDKSGLPNDRFSAERPEGSISTLTIQRTEQRDSAMYRCASSLASDIGELFFGEGSRLTVL.

The rearrangement uses TRBV14 and TRBJ2-7; D remains unclear. This CDR3 region has 14 residues. The V end lost 4 bases, the J end lost 0 bases, and 10 bases lay between the germline ends. Germline V gives CDR1 SGHDN, CDR2 FVKESK. CDR3 DNA sequence: TGTGCCAGCAGCCGCGGTCTAAGCTCCTACGAGCAGTACTTC. Its translation is CASSRGLSSYEQYF.

This clone was found a few times. This chain connects TRBV5-1 to TRBJ2-6, with D possibly TRBD2 on 5 matching bases. There are 17 residues in the CDR3. CDR1 SGHRS and CDR2 YFSETQ come from the germline V gene. Trimming pared 0 bases from V and 1 base from J, leaving 11 bases between. CDR3 bases: TGCGCCAGCAGCTTGGTTCTGGAGGCATCTGGGGCCAACGTCCTGACTTTC. Its protein is CASSLVLEASGANVLTF.

The rearrangement uses TRBV6-5 and TRBJ2-7; 10 bases agree with TRBD2. After removal of 5 bases from V and 4 bases from J, the junction contained 5 bases not matched to a gene. Germline assignment: CDR1 MNHEY and CDR2 SVGAGI. This CDR3 region has 14 residues. Written as DNA, the CDR3 is TGTGCCAGCAGTGTCGGACTAGCGGTATACGAGCAGTACTTC. This translates into CASSVGLAVYEQYF.

This clone was detected a few times. CDR3 sequence (DNA): TGTGCCAGCAGTTCAGGGTATACTGGAAACACCATATATTTT. Translated, it gives CASSSGYTGNTIYF. The chain employs TRBV6-5 and TRBJ1-3, with D possibly TRBD1 on 5 matching bases. The CDR3 runs to 14 residues. CDR1 and CDR2 from the germline V gene are MNHEY and SVGAGI. The V end lost 4 bases, the J end lost 2 bases, and 9 bases lay between the germline ends.

This chain links TRBV13 with TRBJ2-7; 7 bases map to TRBD1. From germline, CDR1 is PRHDT and CDR2 FYEKMQ (reference sequence). V shed 5 bases and J 3 bases; nucleotides not matched to a gene: 7. The CDR3 extends over 14 amino acids. The CDR3 nucleotides are TGTGCCAGCAGCGGACGGGACAGAGTCTACGAGCAGTACTTC. Protein sequence: CASSGRDRVYEQYF.

This clone came up once. The rearrangement links TRBV7-3 to TRBJ2-7; D gene unclear. Germline V CDR1 and CDR2: SGHTA, FQGTGA. V was cut by 3 bases and J by 7 bases, with 19 bases left in between. CDR3 length equals 15 residues. As DNA, the CDR3 is TGTGCCAGCAGCTTGGAGTTCAAGCTCCCTACAGAGCAGTACTTC. Protein product: CASSLEFKLPTEQYF. Full variable domain (outside the CDR3, taken from reference TRBV7-3 and TRBJ2-7): GAGVSQTPSNKVTEKGKYVELRCDPISGHTALYWYRQSLGQGPEFLIYFQGTGAADDSGLPNDRFFAVRPEGSVSTLKIQRTERGDSAVYLCASSLEFKLPTEQYFGPGTRLTVT.

This rearrangement joins TRBV6-5 to TRBJ2-7, with 12 bases that match TRBD2. Germline values: CDR1 MNHEY, CDR2 SVGAGI. V shed 6 bases and J 5 bases; nucleotides not matched to a gene: 5. CDR3 length equals 14 residues. The CDR3 DNA reads TGTGCCAGCAGCTCTAGCGGGAGGGCCAACGAGCAGTACTTC. Encoded protein: CASSSSGRANEQYF.

The chain joins TRBV11-2 to TRBJ1-3; possibly TRBD1 for D (6 bases). Germline V gene data show CDR1 as SGHAT and CDR2 as FQNNGV. This CDR3 region has 16 residues. The V gene lost 2 bases and the J gene lost 1 base, with 12 bases spanning the gap. DNA of the CDR3: TGTGCCAGCAGCTTAAAACAGGGCGATTCTGGAAACACCATATATTTT. Its translation is CASSLKQGDSGNTIYF.